This T cell receptor beta chain was sequenced in a study of blood T cell repertoires in COVID-19 (dated by TCRdb to 2018 to 2020). Study-wide context: Samples from collaborators originated in the United States, Italy and Spain and spanned both the acute and convalescent phases of COVID-19. The material from the prospective study consisted of cDNA or gDNA derived from T cells, B-cell-depleted T cells, or PBMCs. The dataset comprised deeply sampled blood TCRbeta repertoires from subjects exposed to, actively infected with, or recovered from COVID-19. The repertoires were released in a freely available public database intended as a resource for research on the immune response to SARS-CoV-2. The samples were drawn from the first 160 participants of the ongoing ImmuneRACE study and from roughly 1,300 subjects provided by 6 global collaborators. The sample metadata nearly always contained a de-identified subject ID, COVID-19 status, age in years and sex. Where available, HLA class I and class II types were obtained from metadata supplied by the sample provider rather than from assay-based typing. Study-wide findings and limitations: The amount of clinical and demographic metadata varied by source and participant and was provided uncurated.

Details on this clone: The antigen this receptor binds is unknown. Base qualities are not provided; no much larger clone lies one nucleotide away.

At one collaborating source in Seattle, patients were enrolled during active infection and were followed longitudinally through the course of disease. Each collaborating institution followed its own protocols to collect whole blood in K2EDTA tubes. For TCRbeta analysis, collaborators shipped samples in one of three forms: frozen whole blood, isolated PBMCs, or DNA extracted from either of those sample types. TCRbeta CDR3 regions were amplified from genomic DNA using the immunoSEQ Assay, a bias-controlled multiplex PCR. Turning to the authors' computational methods: The number of nucleated cells in each sample was estimated by amplification of reference gene primers within the assay. To quantify the absolute abundance of each unique TCRbeta CDR3 rearrangement, sequence reads were collapsed and filtered. For each sample, productive Simpson clonality was calculated as the square root of Simpson's diversity index over productive rearrangements. TCRdb mirrors the immuneACCESS table, restricted to in-frame sequences. Some clones are absent from its copies; in checked studies, under half trace to an unresolved V gene, and the reason for the others is unknown. The DNA was the basis for D and trimming; V, J and clone size are from that table. This sample has some 65,000 clones in its table, and approximately 86% of those were observed once. 15% to 20% of the sample is held by the ten biggest clonotypes.

The sequence came from a man aged 40-49 years with COVID-19, enrolled during active disease. Material for sequencing was peripheral blood.

The nucleotides are TGCAGCGTCGCTCCTACGACGGGGGTTCCTGGCTACACCTTC. The resulting protein is CSVAPTTGVPGYTF. The receptor chain draws on TRBV29-1 and TRBJ1-2; a tentative D call is TRBD1 (5 bases match). Taken from the germline V gene, the CDR1 and CDR2 loops are SQVTM and ANQGSEA. The CDR3 runs 14 residues from the cysteine to the phenylalanine. The only DNA kept is the CDR3, 42 bases in frame from the first base. The germline ends are 21 bases apart after V is trimmed by 6 bases and J by 7 bases.